The TCR beta chain under discussion was sequenced for a study of CXCR3-negative and CXCR3-positive naive CD8 T cells. TRB cDNA libraries were made by UMI-labeled 5' RACE. With the 5' RACE reads reprocessed, TCRdb shows one record per CDR3 protein and no DNA. The sample data list under 60,000 distinct CDR3 sequences. Findings of the study overall: With surface CD5 comparable between naive subsets, TCR strength was estimated using properties derived from the TRB CDR3. CXCR3-positive naive cells had TRB CDR3s that were more hydrophobic than CXCR3-negative naive cells had.

A note on this clonotype: Its antigen is unknown.

This CDR3 comprises 16 residues. Germline V gene sequence: CDR1 SGHTA, CDR2 FQGTGA. The specimen sequenced was naive CXCR3+ CD8+ T cells from blood. Subset denoted: CD45RO-CCR7+CD27+CD95- naive CD8+ T cells expressing CXCR3 (TNR3+). The J gene is TRBJ2-1, the V gene TRBV7-3; no DNA is available, so the TRBD1 call from TCRdb remains unchecked. The source of this sequence is a human donor in good health. Some clones in this sample may be carry-over from other donors' samples. The CDR3 sequence is CASSLNTGGSHNEQFF.